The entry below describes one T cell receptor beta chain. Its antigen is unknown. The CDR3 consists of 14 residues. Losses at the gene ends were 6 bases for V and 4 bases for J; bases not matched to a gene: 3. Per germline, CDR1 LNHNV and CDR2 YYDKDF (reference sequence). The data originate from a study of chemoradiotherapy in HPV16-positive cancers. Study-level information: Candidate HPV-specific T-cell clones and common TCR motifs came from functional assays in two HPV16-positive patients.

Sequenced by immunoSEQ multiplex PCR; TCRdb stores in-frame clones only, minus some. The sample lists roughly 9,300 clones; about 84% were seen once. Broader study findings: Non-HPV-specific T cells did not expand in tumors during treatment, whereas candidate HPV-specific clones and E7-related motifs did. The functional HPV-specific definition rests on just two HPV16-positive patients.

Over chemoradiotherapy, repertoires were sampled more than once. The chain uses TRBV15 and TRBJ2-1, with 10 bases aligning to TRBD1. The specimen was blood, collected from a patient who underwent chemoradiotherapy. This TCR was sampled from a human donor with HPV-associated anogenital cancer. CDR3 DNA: TGTGCCACCAGTCGACAGGGGGCGTACAATGAGCAGTTCTTC. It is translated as CATSRQGAYNEQFF.